A single sample is the source of the 8 T cell receptor beta chains below, sequenced in a study of T cell repertoires in ileal Crohn's disease. Only in-frame clones appear in the TCRdb table, and some are missing; sequencing was by immunoSEQ multiplex PCR. The sample includes more than 50,000 clones, approximately 88% of them seen just once. Time point meaning: neoterminal ileum biopsy at postoperative endoscopy, about 6 months after surgery. The sequenced material came from ileal tissue. These receptors were obtained from an adult with Crohn's disease.

Here the CDR3 reads CASTEGTRFNQPQHF. The CDR3 DNA reads as TGTGCCAGTACGGAGGGGACCCGATTCAATCAGCCCCAGCATTTT. The chain combines TRBV19 with TRBJ1-5; tentative D call: TRBD1 (5 bases). The CDR3 is 15 amino acids. Trimming took 7 bases from V and 3 from J, leaving 16 bases between them. Germline CDR1 is LNHDA and CDR2 is SQIVND (reference sequence).

V and J are TRBV27 and TRBJ2-2, with TRBD2 identical over 10 bases. The germline V gene encodes CDR1 MNHEY and CDR2 SMNVEV (reference sequence). The CDR3 has 14 amino acids. V shed 5 bases, J shed 6 bases, and the junction held 3 bases outside the gene matches. The CDR3 reads CASSPGLAAGELFF. Written as DNA, the CDR3 is TGTGCCAGCAGTCCCGGACTAGCGGCCGGGGAGCTGTTTTTT.

This chain links TRBV11-2 with TRBJ2-1; tentatively, D is TRBD1 (5 bases). V was pared by 2 bases and J by 14 bases, with 13 bases between. The CDR3 is 12 amino acids. Per germline, CDR1 SGHAT and CDR2 FQNNGV. In DNA form, the CDR3 reads TGTGCCAGCAGCTTATTGGGGCAGAAGGAGTTCTTC. Protein sequence: CASSLLGQKEFF.

The chain has TRBV19 and TRBJ2-2; weak D call: TRBD1 (5 bases). CDR1 is LNHDA, CDR2 SQIVND, per germline (reference sequence). There are 15 residues in the CDR3. V lost 8 bases to trimming and J lost 4 bases, with 17 bases between them. The CDR3 here is CASSARQGPTGELFF. Written as DNA, the CDR3 is TGTGCCAGTTCGGCTCGGCAGGGCCCCACCGGGGAGCTGTTTTTT.

The chain links TRBV11-3 to TRBJ2-4; TRBD1 aligns across 7 bases. This CDR3 is built from 13 residues. The junction had 5 bases not matched to a gene; V was cut back by 3 bases and J by 9 bases. The germline CDR1 and CDR2 sequences are SGHNT and YENEEA. CDR3 loop: CASSFDRVSIQYF. The DNA of the CDR3 is TGTGCCAGCAGCTTCGACAGGGTGAGCATTCAGTACTTC.

J is TRBJ2-3 and V is TRBV2; 10 positions match TRBD2. In germline, CDR1 is SNHLY, CDR2 FYNNEI. This CDR3 region has 14 residues. Trimming at V came to 7 bases and at J to 1 base, leaving 2 bases not matched to a gene. The CDR3 coding sequence is TGTGCCAGCACCCTAGCGGGGGGCACAGATACGCAGTATTTT. Translated: CASTLAGGTDTQYF.

The chain recombines TRBV7-8 with TRBJ2-7; D call uncertain. CDR1 and CDR2 (germline): SGHVS, FQNEAQ. This CDR3 is built from 16 residues. V was pared by 6 bases and J by 0 bases, with 18 bases between. As DNA, the CDR3 is TGTGCCAGCAGTCAAAGTAGATTTGTTACCTCCTACGAGCAGTACTTC. It yields the protein CASSQSRFVTSYEQYF.

The rearrangement uses TRBV6-6 and TRBJ2-7; D may be TRBD1 (6 bases). CDR1 and CDR2 from the germline V gene are MNHNY and SVGAGI (reference sequence). The CDR3 has 13 amino acids. Trimming took off 5 bases at V and 3 bases at J, with 11 bases between the two ends. The CDR3 DNA sequence: TGTGCCAGCAGTAGGGACATTAACTACGAGCAGTACTTC. Translation: CASSRDINYEQYF.